These T cell receptor beta chains were read from a single sample in a study of blood T cell repertoires in COVID-19. Assay: immunoSEQ multiplex PCR; the TCRdb copy retains only in-frame clones and omits some. The repertoire holds about 200,000 clones, 70% to 80% seen once, with about 13% in the top ten. Sequencing was carried out using peripheral blood. The receptors derive from a man aged 50 to 59 who had recovered from COVID-19. The CDR3 runs from the conserved cysteine through the conserved F or W. Each record gives: J gene, clone size, V gene, D gene, CDR3 protein, CDR3 DNA. The D gene is left open where the match is weak. A row's size may be missing; if present it is once, few, many or a size class.

>TRBJ1-5|-|TRBV3-1/TRBV3-2|TRBD1
CASSQMDREGPQHF
TGTGCCAGCAGCCAAATGGACAGGGAAGGGCCCCAGCATTTT
>TRBJ1-5|-|TRBV6-6|-
CASSDGQYSNQPQHF
TGTGCCAGCAGTGACGGACAGTATAGCAATCAGCCCCAGCATTTT
>TRBJ1-3|-|TRBV7-3|TRBD1
CASSEGPGGGNTIYF
TGTGCCAGCAGCGAAGGCCCAGGGGGTGGAAACACCATATATTTT
>TRBJ1-2|-|TRBV19|TRBD1
CASSEQGGGYTF
TGTGCCAGTAGCGAACAGGGGGGCGGCTACACCTTC
>TRBJ1-1|-|TRBV10-3|-
CAISESNLGAEAFF
TGTGCCATCAGTGAGTCGAATCTAGGTGCCGAAGCTTTCTTT
>TRBJ2-3|-|TRBV4-3|TRBD2
CASSKEGSGTTDTQYF
TGCGCCAGCTCTAAGGAGGGGAGCGGGACCACAGATACGCAGTATTTT
>TRBJ2-5|few|TRBV7-3|-
CASSPVLGAQETQYF
TGTGCCAGCAGCCCCGTATTGGGAGCCCAAGAGACCCAGTACTTC
>TRBJ2-5|few|TRBV3-1/TRBV3-2|-
CASSPEGGRAQYF
TGTGCCAGCAGCCCGGAAGGGGGTCGGGCCCAGTACTTC
>TRBJ2-7|once|TRBV18|-
CASSPPGGVYEQYF
TGTGCCAGCTCACCGCCAGGAGGGGTCTACGAGCAGTACTTC
>TRBJ1-2|-|TRBV7-2|TRBD1
CASSPMDRVYGYTF
TGTGCCAGCAGCCCCATGGACAGGGTCTATGGCTACACCTTC
>TRBJ2-1|-|TRBV9|TRBD2
CASSVTSGIYNEQFF
TGTGCCAGCAGCGTAACTAGCGGGATTTACAATGAGCAGTTCTTC
>TRBJ1-2|few|TRBV2|TRBD1
CAGNKGQGEWGYTF
TGTGCCGGAAATAAGGGGCAGGGGGAGTGGGGCTACACCTTC
>TRBJ2-1|-|TRBV29-1|-
CSVEGLANEQFF
TGCAGCGTTGAAGGCCTAGCCAATGAGCAGTTCTTC
>TRBJ1-6|-|TRBV19|-
CASSMAGRNSPLHF
TGTGCCAGTAGTATGGCAGGGCGTAATTCACCCCTCCACTTT
>TRBJ1-3|-|TRBV7-3|-
CASSSNTGFGNTIYF
TGTGCCAGCAGCTCGAATACAGGGTTTGGAAACACCATATATTTT
>TRBJ1-4|-|TRBV7-9|-
CASSFRGTNEKLFF
TGTGCCAGCAGCTTTCGGGGGACTAATGAAAAACTGTTTTTT
>TRBJ1-6|few|TRBV19|TRBD1
CASSTGTGWTHNSPLHF
TGTGCCAGTAGTACCGGGACAGGGTGGACTCATAATTCACCCCTCCACTTT
>TRBJ2-3|-|TRBV19|-
CASSTQSLLDSDTDTQYF
TGTGCCAGTAGTACTCAATCCTTACTAGATTCTGACACAGATACGCAGTATTTT
>TRBJ2-5|-|TRBV2|-
CASSAGWETQYF
TGTGCCAGCAGTGCAGGGTGGGAGACCCAGTACTTC
>TRBJ1-4|-|TRBV6-5|-
CASADPAATNEKLFF
TGTGCCAGCGCCGACCCGGCGGCAACTAATGAAAAACTGTTTTTT
>TRBJ2-7|-|TRBV25-1|TRBD1
CASPIPGTGVLF
TGTGCCAGTCCAATCCCGGGGACAGGGGTTCTCTTC
>TRBJ1-4|-|TRBV4-2|-
CASSQGGVGSGNEKLFF
TGTGCCAGCAGCCAAGGGGGAGTGGGCAGCGGGAATGAAAAACTGTTTTTT
>TRBJ1-1|-|TRBV12-3/TRBV12-4|TRBD1
CASSFRGQGAFF
TGTGCCAGCAGTTTTAGGGGGCAAGGAGCTTTCTTT
>TRBJ2-1|-|TRBV20-1|-
CSASAVGLEQFF
TGCAGTGCTAGTGCGGTTGGGCTTGAGCAGTTCTTC
>TRBJ2-7|-|TRBV5-6|TRBD1
CASSPIGQGPYEQYF
TGTGCCAGCAGCCCGATAGGACAGGGTCCCTACGAGCAGTACTTC
>TRBJ2-5|-|TRBV19|TRBD2
CASSITGGETQYF
TGTGCCAGTAGTATAACGGGGGGAGAGACCCAGTACTTC
>TRBJ2-7|once|TRBV7-9|TRBD2
CASSLAGGPHEQYF
TGTGCCAGCAGCTTAGCGGGAGGGCCACACGAGCAGTACTTC
>TRBJ1-2|once|TRBV18|-
CASSPDTQGGYTF
TGTGCCAGCTCACCAGACACACAGGGTGGCTACACCTTC
>TRBJ1-6|-|TRBV30|-
CAWRASIGSSPLHF
TGTGCCTGGAGGGCAAGTATTGGGAGTTCACCCCTCCACTTT
>TRBJ1-3|once|TRBV14|-
CASSQGVGNTIYF
TGTGCCAGCAGCCAAGGCGTCGGAAACACCATATATTTT
>TRBJ2-3|few|TRBV2|-
CASSEETSTDTQYF
TGTGCCAGCAGTGAAGAAACTAGCACAGATACGCAGTATTTT
>TRBJ2-1|-|TRBV7-2|TRBD2
CASSRPTSGSNEQFF
TGTGCCAGCAGCCGCCCGACTAGCGGGTCCAATGAGCAGTTCTTC
>TRBJ2-1|-|TRBV30|-
CAWRRASYNEQFF
TGTGCCTGGCGTCGAGCATCCTACAATGAGCAGTTCTTC
>TRBJ2-3|-|TRBV19|-
CASSRQTTSTDTQYF
TGTGCCAGTAGTCGCCAGACAACTAGCACAGATACGCAGTATTTT
>TRBJ1-6|-|TRBV7-6|TRBD1
CASSSRDSNNSPLHF
TGTGCCAGCAGCTCCCGGGACAGTAACAATTCACCCCTCCACTTT
>TRBJ1-5|few|TRBV11-2|-
CASSLVRRADQPQHF
TGTGCCAGCAGCTTAGTCCGCAGGGCAGATCAGCCCCAGCATTTT
>TRBJ1-1|-|TRBV7-3|TRBD1
CASSFRDSYTEAFF
TGTGCCAGCAGCTTTCGGGACAGCTACACTGAAGCTTTCTTT
>TRBJ1-6|-|TRBV7-9|-
CASSFTGENSPLHF
TGTGCCAGCAGCTTTACAGGCGAGAATTCACCCCTCCACTTT
>TRBJ1-1|-|TRBV30|-
CAWTQRNTEAFF
TGTGCCTGGACACAGAGAAACACTGAAGCTTTCTTT
>TRBJ2-2|-|TRBV19|-
CASTEVAGELFF
TGTGCCAGTACCGAGGTCGCCGGGGAGCTGTTTTTT
>TRBJ2-2|-|TRBV28|-
CASSYSGNTGELFF
TGTGCCAGCAGCTATAGCGGGAACACCGGGGAGCTGTTTTTT
>TRBJ2-5|-|TRBV12-5|-
CASGRTDTRETQYF
TGTGCTAGTGGTCGGACAGATACAAGGGAGACCCAGTACTTC
>TRBJ2-3|-|TRBV30|-
CAWGRGTGGTDTQYF
TGTGCCTGGGGCCGAGGAACGGGAGGCACAGATACGCAGTATTTT
>TRBJ2-5|few|TRBV11-2|TRBD2
CASSPISGRALSETQYF
TGTGCCAGCAGCCCAATTAGCGGGAGGGCTCTGTCGGAGACCCAGTACTTC
>TRBJ2-7|few|TRBV4-2|-
CASSQEEQSASYEQYF
TGTGCCAGCAGCCAAGAGGAGCAGTCGGCCTCCTACGAGCAGTACTTC
>TRBJ2-2|-|TRBV7-8|TRBD1
CASSPGTGTGELFF
TGTGCCAGCAGCCCCGGGACAGGGACCGGGGAGCTGTTTTTT
>TRBJ2-1|-|TRBV28|TRBD1
CASSRPGTGSEEQFF
TGTGCCAGCAGTCGTCCCGGGACAGGGTCGGAGGAGCAGTTCTTC
>TRBJ2-6|-|TRBV7-6|TRBD1
CASSYPRTGAVQSGANVLTF
TGTGCCAGCAGCTACCCTCGGACAGGGGCGGTCCAATCTGGGGCCAACGTCCTGACTTTC
>TRBJ2-5|few|TRBV7-2|-
CASSSPRRETQYF
TGTGCCAGCAGCTCGCCTAGACGCGAGACCCAGTACTTC
>TRBJ2-1|-|TRBV29-1|TRBD1
CSVTLLGQGIESYNEQFF
TGCAGCGTCACCCTGTTGGGACAGGGTATCGAATCCTACAATGAGCAGTTCTTC
>TRBJ2-1|-|TRBV5-6|-
CASSLGTMSYNEQFF
TGTGCCAGCAGCTTGGGTACTATGTCCTACAATGAGCAGTTCTTC